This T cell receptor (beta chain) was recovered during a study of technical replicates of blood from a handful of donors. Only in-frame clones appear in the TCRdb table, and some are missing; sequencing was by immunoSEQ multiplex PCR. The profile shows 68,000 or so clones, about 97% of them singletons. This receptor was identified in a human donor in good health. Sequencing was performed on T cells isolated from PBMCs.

For the CDR3, the DNA is TGCGCCAGCAGCCAAGATTTAGATTCTAGCACAGATACGCAGTATTTT. Protein product: CASSQDLDSSTDTQYF. The chain carries TRBV4-3 and TRBJ2-3; D is uncertain. The germline CDR1 and CDR2 sequences are LGHNA and YSLEER. CDR3 length: 16 amino acids. The ends were cut back, 0 bases at V and 0 bases at J, with 10 bases in the middle.